Listed below are T cell receptor beta chains from one sample, sequenced in a study of T-cell reconstitution after alpha-beta-depleted transplantation in children. TCRdb processed the PCR reads anew with MiXCR; each CDR3 protein has one entry. The sample includes some 520,000 distinct CDR3 sequences, 30% to 35% of them seen just once. Sequences were derived from PBMCs from the stem cell graft donor, sampled from the stem cell graft. The receptors stem from a human donor who donated a stem cell graft to a child with aplastic anemia. CDR3s include the opening cysteine and the closing phenylalanine or tryptophan. The order of the fields is clone size, V gene, J gene, D gene, CDR3 DNA, CDR3 protein. D genes are given only for firm matches. Clone size is shown for a subset of rows, as once, few, many or a class of expanded clone.

NA,TRBV27,TRBJ1-2,TRBD1,TGTGCCAGCGGGGGCCGGGACAGCTTAACCGATGGCTACACCTTC,CASGGRDSLTDGYTF
few,TRBV11-3,TRBJ2-1,TRBD2,TGTGCCAGCAGCTTAGGGGGGACTAGCGGGGGTAATGAGCAGTTCTTC,CASSLGGTSGGNEQFF
NA,TRBV7-2,TRBJ1-1,NA,TGTGCCAGCAGCGGCTTAGGGGGGAACACTGAAGCTTTCTTT,CASSGLGGNTEAFF
NA,TRBV7-2,TRBJ1-2,NA,TGTGCCAGCAGCTTGGGTTCTATGGGCTACACCTTC,CASSLGSMGYTF
NA,TRBV5-1,TRBJ1-4,NA,TGCGCCAGCAGCTTCGGGGGATATAATGAAAAACTGTTTTTT,CASSFGGYNEKLFF
NA,TRBV2,TRBJ1-4,NA,TGTGCCAGCAACGTGAGGGAGAGGGGTGAAAAACTGTTTTTT,CASNVRERGEKLFF
few,TRBV29-1,TRBJ1-5,NA,TGCAGCGTTAGAGAAGGCAATCAGCCCCAGCATTTT,CSVREGNQPQHF
NA,TRBV7-8,TRBJ1-1,NA,TGTGCCAGCAGCTTAATTGACAGAATAGGCACTGAAGCTTTCTTT,CASSLIDRIGTEAFF
many,TRBV18,TRBJ1-2,NA,TGTGCCAGCTCACCAGTCCCAGGGTTTGCCTATGGCTACACCTTC,CASSPVPGFAYGYTF
NA,TRBV16,TRBJ1-2,NA,TGTGCCAGCAGCCAGGGGAGGAATGGCTACACCTTC,CASSQGRNGYTF
NA,TRBV12-3/TRBV12-4,TRBJ1-2,NA,TGTGCCAGCAGTTTAGGACTCTATGGCTACACCTTC,CASSLGLYGYTF
NA,TRBV5-6,TRBJ2-6,TRBD1,TGTGCCAGCAGCTTGGCAAGGGTGGGACAGAGAGACGCCTCTGGGGCCAACGTCCTGACTTTC,CASSLARVGQRDASGANVLTF
NA,TRBV13,TRBJ1-6,TRBD1,TGTGCCAGCAGCCCGGGACAGAGCTGGGATTCACCCCTCCACTTT,CASSPGQSWDSPLHF
once,TRBV18,TRBJ1-1,NA,TGTGCCAGCTCACCTAACAGCCAAGTGACTGAAGCTTTCTTT,CASSPNSQVTEAFF
NA,TRBV6-1,TRBJ2-1,NA,TGTGCCTGCTCCCCGGCCCCGAGGGGCAATGAGCAGTTCTTC,CACSPAPRGNEQFF
NA,TRBV7-9,TRBJ2-7,TRBD2,TGTGCCAGCAGCCTAGCGGGAGTAGTCTACGAGCAGTACTTC,CASSLAGVVYEQYF
NA,TRBV28,TRBJ1-4,TRBD1,TGTGCCAGCAGTTTGGGGACAGGGGGCCGGGAAAAACTGTTTTTT,CASSLGTGGREKLFF